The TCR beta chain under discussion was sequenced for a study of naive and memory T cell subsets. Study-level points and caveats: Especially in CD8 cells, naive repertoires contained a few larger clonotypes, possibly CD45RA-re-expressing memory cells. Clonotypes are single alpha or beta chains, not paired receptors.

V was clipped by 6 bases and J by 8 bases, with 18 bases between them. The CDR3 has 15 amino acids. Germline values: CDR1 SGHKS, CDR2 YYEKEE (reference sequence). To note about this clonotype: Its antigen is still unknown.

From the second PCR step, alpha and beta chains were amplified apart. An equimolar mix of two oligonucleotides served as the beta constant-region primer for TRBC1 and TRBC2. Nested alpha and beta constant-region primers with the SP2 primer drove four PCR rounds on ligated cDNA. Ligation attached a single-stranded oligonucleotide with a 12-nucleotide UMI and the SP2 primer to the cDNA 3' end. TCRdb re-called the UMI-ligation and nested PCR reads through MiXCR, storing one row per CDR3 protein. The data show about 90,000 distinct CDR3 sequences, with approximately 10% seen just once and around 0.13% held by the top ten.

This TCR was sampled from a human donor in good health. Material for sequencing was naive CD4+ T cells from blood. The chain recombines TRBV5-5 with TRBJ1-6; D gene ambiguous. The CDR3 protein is CASTREESSYSPLHF. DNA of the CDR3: TGTGCCAGCACCCGAGAGGAGAGCAGTTATTCACCCCTCCACTTT.